Below are 13 T cell receptor beta chains sequenced from a single sample in a study of vaccination effects on CD4 cells after COVID-19. Sequencing in the ViraFEST assay came after antigen-specific CD4+ T cells had been expanded with viral peptide pools, which were used to stimulate PBMC. Isolating CD4+ T cells followed approximately 11 days of culture. Each participant received a vaccine that was either BNT162b2 or mRNA-1273, given as two doses. For these TCRs, the target antigens are not known. Using immunoSEQ multiplex PCR, the repertoire was profiled, and TCRdb retains in-frame clones only, with some absent. The sample lists about 59,000 clones; roughly 78% were seen once. The sample consisted of CD4+ T cells from PBMCs cultured with HCoV-OC43 spike peptides, taken after COVID-19 vaccination. The subset: HCoV-OC43 spike overlapping peptide pool stimulation. The receptors derive from a human donor who received a COVID-19 vaccine.

J is TRBJ2-5 and V is TRBV2, with 11 bases aligning to TRBD2. Germline CDR1 reads SNHLY; CDR2 reads FYNNEI. The CDR3 totals 15 residues. The ends lost 4 bases at V and 4 bases at J; junction bases unmatched: 5. The CDR3 is CASSGLAGPGETQYF. The CDR3 nucleotides read TGTGCCAGCAGTGGACTAGCGGGGCCGGGAGAGACCCAGTACTTC.

V and J are TRBV28 and TRBJ1-3, with no clear D. The CDR3 contains 15 residues. The germline V gene has CDR1 MDHEN and CDR2 SYDVKM. Between the trimmed V and J ends, which lost 8 bases and 0 bases, there was a span of 14 bases. CDR3 in DNA: TGTGCCAGCCTTCCCGGCACTACCTCTGGAAACACCATATATTTT. Encoded protein: CASLPGTTSGNTIYF. Drawing the rest from reference TRBV28 and TRBJ1-3, the complete variable domain is DVKVTQSSRYLVKRTGEKVFLECVQDMDHENMFWYRQDPGLGLRLIYFSYDVKMKEKGDIPEGYSVSREKKERFSLILESASTNQTSMYLCASLPGTTSGNTIYFGEGSWLTVV.

V gene TRBV3-1 (or the pseudogene TRBV3-2) combines with J gene TRBJ1-2; the match to TRBD1 covers 7 bases. Germline V gene lookup returns CDR1 LGHDT and CDR2 YNNKEL (reference sequence). This CDR3 contains 14 residues. With V trimmed by 3 bases and J by 4 bases, 5 bases remained unmatched. CDR3 sequence reads: CASSQPGQLYGYTF. CDR3 DNA sequence: TGTGCCAGCAGCCAGCCGGGACAGCTCTATGGCTACACCTTC.

The rearrangement links TRBV29-1 to TRBJ2-1, with 9 bases aligning to TRBD2. Unmatched junction bases numbered 21, after V lost 7 bases and J lost 5 bases. Germline-derived CDR1 and CDR2 are SQVTM and ANQGSEA. The CDR3 is 18 amino acids. The CDR3, as DNA: TGCAGCGCCCGAAGGGCGGGGGGGCGGTATGCGATGGACAATGAGCAGTTCTTC. It encodes CSARRAGGRYAMDNEQFF.

V and J are TRBV10-2 and TRBJ2-1; TRBD2 is a possible D gene (5 bases). This CDR3 region has 12 residues. The ends were cut back, 6 bases at V and 3 bases at J, with 6 bases in the middle. Germline V gives CDR1 WSHSY, CDR2 SAAADI. The DNA for the CDR3 is TGCGCCAGCAGCGGGAACTACAATGAGCAGTTCTTC. Its protein is CASSGNYNEQFF.

The V and J genes are TRBV23-1 and TRBJ1-4; no clear D. TRBV23-1 is assigned to the ORF class and has an uncertain function. Trimming removed 2 bases at V and 9 bases at J, with 10 bases between. CDR3 length: 13 residues. Here the CDR3 DNA reads TGCGCCAGCAGTCAAAAAGACCCTCAAAAACTGTTTTTT. Amino acid sequence: CASSQKDPQKLFF.

The rearrangement joins TRBV6-1 to TRBJ1-2; D is possibly TRBD1 (6 bases). Germline V gene data show CDR1 as MNHNS and CDR2 as SASEGT. Trimming stripped 3 bases from V and 0 bases from J, with 14 bases between. This CDR3 contains 16 residues. This CDR3 reads CASSDGGQIANYGYTF. CDR3 bases: TGTGCCAGCAGTGATGGGGGCCAGATCGCTAACTATGGCTACACCTTC.

This clone was found a few times. The chain uses TRBV19 and TRBJ2-1; 11 bases match TRBD1. With V trimmed by 4 bases and J by 4 bases, 6 bases remained unmatched. CDR3 size: 16 residues. CDR1 LNHDA and CDR2 SQIVND come from the germline V gene (reference sequence). The CDR3 loop is CASSSTGTGGYNEQFF. The CDR3 DNA follows: TGTGCCAGTAGTAGTACCGGGACAGGGGGGTACAATGAGCAGTTCTTC.

This chain links TRBV10-3 with TRBJ1-2; tentatively, D is TRBD1 (5 bases). Trimming left V 0 bases short and J 5 bases short, with 10 bases between. Germline V gene lookup returns CDR1 ENHRY and CDR2 SYGVKD. The CDR3 sequence is 14 residues long. The CDR3 DNA follows: TGTGCCATCAGTGAGTCGTTTGGGGGTTATGGCTACACCTTC. This gives the protein CAISESFGGYGYTF.

The chain carries TRBV6-1 and TRBJ2-3; the D gene is possibly TRBD2 (5 bases). The CDR3 loop spans 16 amino acids. CDR1 and CDR2 from the germline V gene are MNHNS and SASEGT. Deletions cut 1 base from V and 4 bases from J, with 15 bases between. CDR3 amino acids: CASSEEARTVADTQYF. CDR3 nucleotide sequence: TGTGCCAGCAGTGAAGAAGCCCGGACTGTTGCAGATACGCAGTATTTT.

This clone was detected a few times. The chain employs TRBV18 and TRBJ1-3; D is possibly TRBD1 (6 bases). Germline lookup yields CDR1 KGHSH and CDR2 LQKENI. CDR3 size: 16 residues. V gave up 2 bases and J gave up 4 bases, with 15 bases separating them. CDR3 loop: CASSPGTPPGGNTIYF. Here the CDR3 DNA reads TGTGCCAGCTCACCAGGGACACCTCCAGGCGGAAACACCATATATTTT.

This chain links TRBV2 with TRBJ2-1; TRBD1 aligns across 8 bases. CDR1 and CDR2 (germline): SNHLY, FYNNEI. The CDR3 consists of 13 residues. J lost 3 bases, V lost 7 bases, and 2 bases had no gene match. CDR3 in DNA: TGTGCCAGCAATGGACAGGGCTACAATGAGCAGTTCTTC. Translated: CASNGQGYNEQFF.

The rearrangement links TRBV2 to TRBJ2-5, with D possibly matching TRBD1 (5 bases). The V end was cut by 6 bases, the J end by 0 bases, with 14 bases between. The germline CDR1 and CDR2 sequences are SNHLY and FYNNEI. The CDR3 runs 15 residues. The CDR3 region has the DNA TGTGCCAGCAGGGCCAGAACAGGAGACCAAGAGACCCAGTACTTC. It yields the protein CASRARTGDQETQYF.